Shown below are 11 T cell receptor beta chains from a single sample sequenced in a study of beta chain features in type 1 diabetes. Broader study findings: Shorter TCRB CDR3s, moderately but significantly so, were found in Type 1 diabetes patients in all four CD4+ subsets.

No cognate antigen is known for these TCRs. cDNA synthesis used the whole RNA isolate, giving expressed TCRB sequences. Sequenced by immunoSEQ multiplex PCR; TCRdb stores in-frame clones only, minus some. Here the sample spans hundreds of thousands of clones, roughly a tenth being singletons. What was sequenced was naive CD4+ T cells from blood. These receptor sequences come from a man aged 30-40 years with type 1 diabetes.

This clone was counted only a few times. The V call is TRBV4-1, the J call TRBJ2-3, with a possible D match to TRBD2 (6 bases). Germline V gene lookup returns CDR1 MGHRA and CDR2 YSYEKL. The CDR3 sequence is 14 residues long. The V end lost 1 base, the J end lost 5 bases, and 10 bases lay between the germline ends. This chain's CDR3 is CASSQGSSVDTQYF. CDR3 coding DNA: TGCGCCAGCAGCCAAGGGTCTAGCGTAGATACGCAGTATTTT.

This clone turned up a few times. This chain links TRBV2 with TRBJ1-4; D not resolved. The CDR3 runs to 14 residues. V dropped 4 bases and J dropped 6 bases, with 12 bases sitting between them. Germline V lookup: CDR1 SNHLY, CDR2 FYNNEI. CDR3 bases: TGTGCCAGCAGTGTTGGGCAGACGGATGAAAAACTGTTTTTT. This encodes CASSVGQTDEKLFF.

The chain carries TRBV15 and TRBJ2-5; TRBD2 might be the D (6 bases). The CDR3 is 16 amino acids. CDR1 LNHNV and CDR2 YYDKDF come from the germline V gene (reference sequence). With 0 bases removed from V and 4 bases from J, the gap between germline ends came to 15 bases. The CDR3 loop is CATSRDSLARGETQYF. The CDR3 DNA reads TGTGCCACCAGCAGAGATAGTCTAGCGAGGGGAGAGACCCAGTACTTC.

This clone turned up a few times. The chain is built from TRBV7-2 and TRBJ2-1; 9 bases agree with TRBD1. The V and J ends lost 5 bases and 5 bases, in that order; junction bases with no gene match: 7. The germline gives CDR1 SGHTA, CDR2 FQGNSA. CDR3 length equals 15 residues. CDR3 residues: CASSLDRGTHNEQFF. The CDR3 bases are TGTGCCAGCAGCCTGGACAGGGGTACCCACAATGAGCAGTTCTTC.

V and J are TRBV4-1 and TRBJ1-6, with D possibly matching TRBD1 (6 bases). In germline, CDR1 is MGHRA, CDR2 YSYEKL. CDR3 length equals 15 residues. The germline V and J ends were trimmed by 6 bases and 12 bases, with 21 bases remaining between them. For the CDR3, the DNA is TGCGCCAGCAGTCCCGTAACGGCGGGGGCAAAACCCCTCCACTTT. Residues: CASSPVTAGAKPLHF.

CDR3 in amino acids: CASSLETEINSPLHF. CDR3 bases: TGTGCCAGCAGCTTAGAGACGGAGATTAATTCACCCCTCCACTTT. The V and J genes are TRBV7-2 and TRBJ1-6; D is unresolved. Germline values: CDR1 SGHTA, CDR2 FQGNSA. This CDR3 region has 15 residues. The germline V and J ends were trimmed by 1 base and 6 bases, with 10 bases remaining between them.

There are a few counts of this clone. V and J are TRBV5-1 and TRBJ2-1; a weak D match, TRBD1 (7 bases). Trimming removed 4 bases at V and 7 bases at J, with 18 bases between. Germline CDR1 reads SGHRS; CDR2 reads YFSETQ. The CDR3 contains 15 residues. The DNA for the CDR3 is TGCGCCAGCAGCACTGGAGGTTCAGGGGGGAATGAGCAGTTCTTC. Translated, it gives CASSTGGSGGNEQFF.

This clone was seen only a few times. This chain joins TRBV28 and TRBJ2-7; D perhaps matches TRBD1 (6 bases). This CDR3 has 13 amino acids. Germline CDR1 reads MDHEN; CDR2 reads SYDVKM. Trimming removed 7 bases at V and 5 bases at J, with 15 bases between. The CDR3 loop reads CASTPGGGDEQYF. The CDR3 DNA reads TGTGCCAGCACTCCTGGTGGGGGCGACGAGCAGTACTTC.

This clone was observed a handful of times. This chain links TRBV7-2 with TRBJ2-1; 9 bases line up with TRBD2. The CDR3 sequence is 15 residues long. V shed 4 bases and J 5 bases; nucleotides not matched to a gene: 6. Germline assignment: CDR1 SGHTA and CDR2 FQGNSA. The CDR3 DNA follows: TGTGCCAGCAGCTACAGACTAGCGGAAAACAATGAGCAGTTCTTC. Translated: CASSYRLAENNEQFF. Based on the CDR3 plus reference TRBV7-2 and TRBJ2-1, the full variable domain is GAGVSQSPSNKVTEKGKDVELRCDPISGHTALYWYRQSLGQGLEFLIYFQGNSAPDKSGLPSDRFSAERTGGSVSTLTIQRTQQEDSAVYLCASSYRLAENNEQFFGPGTRLTVL.

V and J are TRBV30 and TRBJ2-1, with TRBD2 identical over 11 bases. Losses at the gene ends were 4 bases for V and 2 bases for J; bases not matched to a gene: 7. The CDR3 sequence is 16 residues long. CDR1 is GTSNPN, CDR2 SVGIG, per germline (reference sequence). The CDR3 is CAWKPSGGLPYNEQFF. The CDR3 DNA follows: TGTGCCTGGAAGCCTAGCGGGGGGCTTCCCTACAATGAGCAGTTCTTC.

This chain uses TRBV6-5 with TRBJ2-5; TRBD2 matches at 8 bases. CDR3 length equals 15 residues. Germline values: CDR1 MNHEY, CDR2 SVGAGI. After removal of 6 bases from V and 5 bases from J, the junction contained 11 bases not matched to a gene. For the CDR3, the DNA is TGTGCCAGCAGGAAGATAGCGGGGAGCTGGGAGACCCAGTACTTC. Translated, it gives CASRKIAGSWETQYF.